The 5 T cell receptor beta chains presented below share a single source sample, sequenced in a study of CD8+CD57+ T cells in acquired aplastic anemia (dated by TCRdb to the late 2010s). Expansion of CD8+CD57+ cells had been shown by flow cytometry in the patients chosen for sequencing. Sequencing instrument: Illumina HiSeq 2000. Genomic DNA served as template for TCR beta VDJ combination and CDR3 sequence profiling. TCRdb cleaned the public reads at Q25 with fastp, built clones with MiXCR and kept in-frame beta chains. Duplicate CDR3 protein sequences are folded into a single record with the most common DNA and genes. The sample yields more than 250,000 distinct CDR3 sequences; 82% were counted once. The top ten clonotypes cover approximately 42% of the sample. Sequenced sample: sorted CD4+, CD8+, or CD8+CD57+ T cells (not recorded which) from PBMCs. Receptors originate from a human donor with aplastic anemia.

About this clonotype: No conserved phenylalanine or tryptophan ends this CDR3, so it is likely a read error. The limits of the CDR3 on the DNA are not certain, so only TCRdb's listed CDR3 is given. The chain is built from TRBV7-2 and TRBJ2-3; the listed D gene, TRBD1, was not tested against the DNA. Germline V gives CDR1 SGHTA, CDR2 FQGNSA. 13 amino acids form the CDR3, both terminal residues included. The CDR3 protein is CASSHRSAAQQYV.

The chain uses TRBV11-3 and TRBJ1-5; 7 nucleotides align to TRBD1. The CDR3 is made up of 16 amino acids. V gave up 0 bases and J gave up 3 bases; unmatched junction bases: 5. Germline CDR1 is SGHNT and CDR2 is YENEEA. The CDR3 DNA reads as TGTGCCAGCAGCTTAGATCTGACAGGGAACAATCAGCCCCAGCATTTT. Its protein product is CASSLDLTGNNQPQHF. The full variable domain, in which reference TRBV11-3 and TRBJ1-5 provide the parts outside the CDR3, is EAGVVQSPRYKIIEKKQPVAFWCNPISGHNTLYWYLQNLGQGPELLIRYENEEAVDDSQLPKDRFSAERLKGVDSTLKIQPAELGDSAVYLCASSLDLTGNNQPQHFGDGTRLSIL.

As to this clonotype: One end of the junction is discordant with germline, which a read error may explain. This chain connects TRBV9 to TRBJ2-3, with 7 nucleotides matching TRBD1. This CDR3 is 13 amino acids long. Germline CDR1 is SGDLS and CDR2 is YYNGEE. CDR3 nucleotides: TGTGCCAGCGGCGTAGGGGGCACAAGTACGCAGTATTTT. This translates into CASGVGGTSTQYF.

Comment on this clonotype: Germline is not matched at one junction end, which may reflect a read error. CDR3 loop: CASSLGGGHDQHF. CDR3 bases: TGTGCCAGCAGCTTAGGGGGGGGCCATGATCAGCACTTC. The V call is TRBV7-8, the J call TRBJ2-1; D perhaps matches TRBD2 (7 bases). Germline V gene lookup returns CDR1 SGHVS and CDR2 FQNEAQ. This CDR3 is built from 13 residues.

The chain couples TRBV7-8 to TRBJ2-3; TRBD1 agrees at 7 bases. The CDR3 loop spans 15 amino acids. Per the germline V gene, CDR1 is SGHVS and CDR2 is FQNEAQ. The V segment lost 5 bases and the J segment 14 bases; nucleotides outside the gene matches: 19. The CDR3, as DNA: TGTGCCAGCAGCGTTCATCCAGACGGGACAGCCCTTTCGTATTTT. Protein product: CASSVHPDGTALSYF.